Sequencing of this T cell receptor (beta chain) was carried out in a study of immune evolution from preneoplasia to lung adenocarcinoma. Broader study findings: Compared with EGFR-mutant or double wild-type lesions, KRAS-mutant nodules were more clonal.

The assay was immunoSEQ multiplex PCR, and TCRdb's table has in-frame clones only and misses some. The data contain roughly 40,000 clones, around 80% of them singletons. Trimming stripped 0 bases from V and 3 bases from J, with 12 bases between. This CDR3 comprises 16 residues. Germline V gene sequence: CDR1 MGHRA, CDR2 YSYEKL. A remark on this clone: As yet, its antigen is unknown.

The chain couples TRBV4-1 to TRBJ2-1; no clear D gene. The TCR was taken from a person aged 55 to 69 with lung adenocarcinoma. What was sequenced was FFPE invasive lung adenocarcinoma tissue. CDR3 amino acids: CASSQDRHSGYNEQFF. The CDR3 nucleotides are TGCGCCAGCAGCCAAGATAGGCACAGTGGCTACAATGAGCAGTTCTTC.